This TCR beta chain appears in the sequencing data of a study of shared clonotypes between healthy human individuals. Study as a whole: Plates per donor: three CD4 naive, three CD4 memory, two CD8 naive, one CD8 memory.

Comment on this clone: Antigen specificity is unknown.

Study outcomes and limitations: Across a handful of donors, naive CD4 shared about 5%, naive CD8 over 3%, memory CD4 roughly 2.4%, memory CD8 0.4% to 0.5%. Richness estimates generally favored naive over memory subsets.

V was pared by 5 bases and J by 2 bases, with 9 bases between. This CDR3 is built from 13 residues. Germline-derived CDR1 and CDR2 are MNHNS and SASEGT. Every subset had its genomic DNA shared out evenly among several immunoSEQ plates. The table came from immunoSEQ multiplex PCR; TCRdb's copy has only in-frame clones and leaves some out. The sample records around 1 million clones, 76% being singletons. The specimen sequenced was memory CD4+ T cells sorted from blood. Noted subset: CD45RA-negative fraction. J is TRBJ2-5 and V is TRBV6-1; D ambiguous. The TCR sequence derives from a man younger than 30 in good health. The CDR3 reads CASSRVLQETQYF. The CDR3 DNA follows: TGTGCCAGCAGTCGGGTTTTACAAGAGACCCAGTACTTC.